The entry that follows covers one TCR beta chain sequence. These data are taken from a study of cytomegalovirus exposure and HLA in healthy donors. PCR primers comprised 60 Vbeta and 13 Jbeta primers. Clones were read by immunoSEQ multiplex PCR, and TCRdb kept only the in-frame ones, dropping some. This table has approximately 170,000 clones, about four fifths appearing once. The V end lost 5 bases, the J end lost 1 base, and 5 bases lay between the germline ends. The length of the CDR3 is 12 residues. Germline values: CDR1 MNHEY, CDR2 SMNVEV (reference sequence). The chain links TRBV27 to TRBJ1-2; D unclear. The receptor comes from a man aged 25 to 40 in good health and CMV-seropositive. The sequenced material came from PBMCs. The DNA of the CDR3 is TGTGCCAGCAGTCCAGATAACTATGGCTACACCTTC. It encodes CASSPDNYGYTF.